These 29 T cell receptor beta chains originate from one sample sequenced in a study of blood T cell repertoires in COVID-19. The assay was immunoSEQ multiplex PCR, and TCRdb's table has in-frame clones only and misses some. Of 200,000 to 300,000 clones listed, 88% are singletons. The sample comprised peripheral blood. Source of these receptors: a human donor in a cohort sampled during active COVID-19.

The chain carries TRBV3-1 (or the pseudogene TRBV3-2) and TRBJ1-5; D might be TRBD1 (6 bases). V gave up 2 bases and J gave up 5 bases, with 10 bases separating them. The CDR3 sequence is 14 residues long. Germline V gene sequence: CDR1 LGHDT, CDR2 YNNKEL (reference sequence). The CDR3 DNA follows: TGTGCCAGCAGCCAAACACCAGGGGATCAGCCCCAGCATTTT. It yields the protein CASSQTPGDQPQHF.

V usage is TRBV5-5 and J usage is TRBJ2-7; no firm D call. With 4 bases removed from V and 2 bases from J, the gap between germline ends came to 16 bases. The germline gives CDR1 SGHKS, CDR2 YYEKEE (reference sequence). This CDR3 has 15 residues. The CDR3, as DNA: TGTGCCAGCAGCCAGCTTCCTGGGCCTACCTACGAGCAGTACTTC. Encoded protein: CASSQLPGPTYEQYF.

The V gene is TRBV10-3, the J gene TRBJ2-7; the match to TRBD2 covers 8 bases. The junction had 5 bases not matched to a gene; V was cut back by 7 bases and J by 6 bases. The CDR3 sequence is 12 residues long. CDR1 and CDR2 from the germline V gene are ENHRY and SYGVKD. As DNA, the CDR3 is TGTGCCATCACCCCGGGGGGGGGCGAGCAGTACTTC. As protein: CAITPGGGEQYF.

This chain joins TRBV5-6 and TRBJ2-1, with D possibly TRBD1 on 6 matching bases. Germline lookup yields CDR1 SGHDT and CDR2 YYEEEE. The CDR3 length is 16 residues. Trimming stripped 1 base from V and 3 bases from J, with 14 bases between. The CDR3 protein is CASSLPGQFHYNEQFF. CDR3 sequence (DNA): TGTGCCAGCAGCTTGCCAGGACAGTTCCACTACAATGAGCAGTTCTTC.

This clone was seen a few times. The chain couples TRBV5-1 to TRBJ1-1; D is uncertain. The CDR3 totals 14 residues. Trimming took off 0 bases at V and 1 base at J, with 7 bases between the two ends. In germline, CDR1 is SGHRS, CDR2 YFSETQ. The CDR3 region is CASSLEPQNTEAFF. The CDR3 coding sequence is TGCGCCAGCAGCTTGGAGCCGCAGAACACTGAAGCTTTCTTT.

The chain couples TRBV4-3 to TRBJ1-2; D remains unclear. Trimming pared 4 bases from V and 4 bases from J, leaving 4 bases between. From germline, CDR1 is LGHNA and CDR2 YSLEER. The CDR3 length is 11 residues. CDR3: CASSPGYGYTF. The DNA for the CDR3 is TGCGCCAGCAGCCCGGGCTATGGCTACACCTTC.

The gene calls are TRBV9 and TRBJ2-7; 9 bases fit TRBD2. The V gene end was trimmed by 0 bases and the J gene end by 6 bases; junction bases not matched to a gene: 4. Per germline, CDR1 SGDLS and CDR2 YYNGEE. The length of the CDR3 is 14 residues. The CDR3 sequence is CASSVEGLAFEQYF. The CDR3 nucleotides are TGTGCCAGCAGCGTAGAGGGACTAGCCTTCGAGCAGTACTTC.

The CDR3 DNA reads as TGTGCCAGCAGTGAATATGACAGGGAAACCTACGAGCAGTACTTC. The encoded protein is CASSEYDRETYEQYF. The chain has TRBV2 and TRBJ2-7; TRBD1 matches at 7 bases. In germline, CDR1 is SNHLY, CDR2 FYNNEI. This CDR3 has 15 residues. Germline trimming cut 2 bases from V and 2 bases from J; bases unmatched to any gene: 6.

This sequence joins TRBV18 and TRBJ1-1; D is ambiguous. The CDR3 totals 18 residues. CDR1 KGHSH and CDR2 LQKENI come from the germline V gene. Trimming removed 1 base from V and 1 base from J, with 19 bases in between. CDR3 protein: CASSPQGMRAGRNTEAFF. CDR3 nucleotides: TGTGCCAGCTCACCACAGGGAATGCGGGCGGGGAGGAACACTGAAGCTTTCTTT.

The chain is built from TRBV7-3 and TRBJ2-7, with 8 bases fitting TRBD2. V lost 5 bases to trimming and J lost 7 bases; unmatched junction nucleotides: 10. There are 14 residues in the CDR3. The germline V gene encodes CDR1 SGHTA and CDR2 FQGTGA. The CDR3 bases are TGTGCCAGCAGCCCTGGGGCGGGAGGAGGTGAGCAGTACTTC. Its translation: CASSPGAGGGEQYF.

In its sample, this clone was seen once. This chain joins TRBV5-8 and TRBJ2-3; 10 bases align to TRBD1. V lost 4 bases to trimming and J lost 3 bases; unmatched junction nucleotides: 8. Germline CDR1 is SGHTS and CDR2 is YDEGEE. The CDR3 totals 16 residues. DNA of the CDR3: TGTGCCAGCAGCATGGGACAGGGGACCTATACAGATACGCAGTATTTT. This sequence encodes CASSMGQGTYTDTQYF.

The V gene is TRBV7-2, the J gene TRBJ1-1; D unresolved. Germline-derived CDR1 and CDR2 are SGHTA and FQGNSA. The CDR3 contains 13 residues. Trimming took off 1 base at V and 8 bases at J, with 11 bases between the two ends. The chain's CDR3 is CASSLGPDLEAFF. CDR3 coding DNA: TGTGCCAGCAGCTTAGGACCCGACTTAGAAGCTTTCTTT.

V gene TRBV6-5 combines with J gene TRBJ1-2; possibly TRBD1 for D (6 bases). Germline lookup yields CDR1 MNHEY and CDR2 SVGAGI. The germline V and J ends were trimmed by 0 bases and 6 bases, with 14 bases remaining between them. The CDR3 sequence is 15 residues long. The CDR3 region is CASSYSMGPGDGYTF. In nucleotides, the CDR3 is TGTGCCAGCAGTTACTCGATGGGGCCAGGGGATGGCTACACCTTC.

The chain joins TRBV7-9 to TRBJ2-7, with no clear D. The germline V gene encodes CDR1 SEHNR and CDR2 FQNEAQ (reference sequence). V was shortened by 3 bases and J by 4 bases, with 4 bases between the two germline ends. This CDR3 is 11 amino acids long. The CDR3 loop is CASSFSYEQYF. As DNA, the CDR3 is TGTGCCAGCAGCTTTTCTTACGAGCAGTACTTC.

This chain connects TRBV18 to TRBJ2-7, with 10 nucleotides matching TRBD1. Germline CDR1 KGHSH, CDR2 LQKENI. The CDR3 totals 14 residues. The V segment lost 0 bases and the J segment 8 bases; nucleotides outside the gene matches: 4. The CDR3 reads CASSPPTGGVQQYF. CDR3 DNA sequence: TGTGCCAGCTCACCACCGACAGGGGGCGTCCAGCAGTACTTC.

The V call is TRBV7-3, the J call TRBJ2-7; D gene unclear. Germline V gives CDR1 SGHTA, CDR2 FQGTGA. V lost 5 bases, J lost 4 bases, and 12 bases lay in between. The CDR3 is 13 amino acids. CDR3 region: CASSLSPQYEQYF. CDR3 DNA: TGTGCCAGCAGCCTGTCACCCCAGTACGAGCAGTACTTC.

This chain joins TRBV4-3 and TRBJ1-2; D not resolved. CDR1 is LGHNA and CDR2 is YSLEER in the germline V gene. With 0 bases removed from V and 2 bases from J, the gap between germline ends came to 13 bases. This CDR3 region has 16 residues. The CDR3 sequence is CASSQEHVAANYGYTF. The CDR3 coding sequence is TGCGCCAGCAGCCAAGAGCACGTCGCAGCGAACTATGGCTACACCTTC.

J is TRBJ2-7 and V is TRBV6-5; 14 bases agree with TRBD2. The germline gives CDR1 MNHEY, CDR2 SVGAGI. The CDR3 covers 15 residues. V gave up 7 bases and J gave up 7 bases; unmatched junction bases: 9. CDR3 loop: CASNEMGLAGVEQYF. Written as DNA, the CDR3 is TGTGCCAGCAACGAAATGGGACTAGCGGGAGTTGAGCAGTACTTC.

The chain is built from TRBV9 and TRBJ1-4; D is uncertain. The CDR3 is 13 residues long. Germline CDR1 SGDLS, CDR2 YYNGEE. Trimming removed 1 base at V and 6 bases at J, with 7 bases between. The chain's CDR3 is CASSVKYDEKLFF. CDR3 in DNA: TGTGCCAGCAGCGTAAAATATGATGAAAAACTGTTTTTT.

The chain links TRBV30 to TRBJ2-7; D is perhaps TRBD1 (5 bases). V was cut by 5 bases and J by 4 bases, with 15 bases left in between. The CDR3 sequence is 13 residues long. Germline V gene lookup returns CDR1 GTSNPN and CDR2 SVGIG (reference sequence). This chain's CDR3 is CAWDPQTGYEQYF. The CDR3 coding sequence is TGTGCCTGGGACCCTCAAACAGGATACGAGCAGTACTTC.

J is TRBJ1-2 and V is TRBV30, with D perhaps TRBD1 (5 bases). V gave up 2 bases and J gave up 4 bases, with 11 bases separating them. The germline V gene encodes CDR1 GTSNPN and CDR2 SVGIG (reference sequence). The CDR3 sequence is 13 residues long. The CDR3 coding sequence is TGTGCCTGGAGTCCAGACAGATCCTATGGCTACACCTTC. This codes for CAWSPDRSYGYTF.

V is TRBV28 and J is TRBJ2-2, with 8 bases matching TRBD1. The CDR3 has 16 amino acids. Germline loops: CDR1 MDHEN, CDR2 SYDVKM. V lost 10 bases, J lost 6 bases, and 16 bases stayed unmatched. The CDR3 coding sequence is TGTGCCACCAGGCTTCTGGGACAGGTCAACGCCGGGGAGCTGTTTTTT. Protein: CATRLLGQVNAGELFF.

This clone was recorded only once. This chain joins TRBV28 and TRBJ2-7; the match to TRBD2 covers 10 bases. The trim removed 8 bases at V and 6 bases at J, leaving 13 bases unmatched. From germline, CDR1 is MDHEN and CDR2 SYDVKM. This CDR3 is built from 15 residues. Here the CDR3 reads CASVVLLAGQVEQYF. The DNA of the CDR3 is TGTGCCAGCGTCGTCCTACTAGCGGGACAGGTCGAGCAGTACTTC.

The CDR3: CASSKGTSGRVNEQFF. The CDR3 nucleotides are TGTGCCAGTAGTAAAGGGACTAGCGGGAGGGTCAATGAGCAGTTCTTC. V and J are TRBV19 and TRBJ2-1; 16 bases are a match to TRBD2. The junction had 3 bases not matched to a gene; V was cut back by 4 bases and J by 6 bases. The CDR3 length is 16 residues. CDR1 and CDR2 (germline): LNHDA, SQIVND (reference sequence).

CDR3 coding DNA: TGTGCCAGCGAGAGACAGGGATTGAACACTGAAGCTTTCTTT. It encodes CASERQGLNTEAFF. The chain joins TRBV28 to TRBJ1-1; 7 bases fit TRBD1. CDR3 length equals 14 residues. Trimming took 8 bases from V and 0 from J; bases not matched to a gene: 6. Germline lookup yields CDR1 MDHEN and CDR2 SYDVKM.

This clone was counted between two and nine times. The chain carries TRBV5-1 and TRBJ2-2; the D gene is possibly TRBD2 (6 bases). CDR1 SGHRS and CDR2 YFSETQ come from the germline V gene. The germline V and J ends were trimmed by 4 bases and 6 bases, with 16 bases remaining between them. CDR3 size: 15 residues. The DNA for the CDR3 is TGCGCCAGCAGCCCGGGAGTAGCTGGCCCCGGGGAGCTGTTTTTT. This codes for CASSPGVAGPGELFF.

CDR3 amino acids: CASSPSGDNEQFF. The CDR3 DNA reads as TGTGCCAGCAGCCCGTCGGGAGACAATGAGCAGTTCTTC. The V and J genes are TRBV9 and TRBJ2-1; D perhaps matches TRBD2 (6 bases). The germline gives CDR1 SGDLS, CDR2 YYNGEE. The CDR3 extends over 13 amino acids. V gave up 4 bases and J gave up 5 bases, with 10 bases separating them. Full variable domain (rest looked up from reference TRBV9 and TRBJ2-1): DSGVTQTPKHLITATGQRVTLRCSPRSGDLSVYWYQQSLDQGLQFLIQYYNGEERAKGNILERFSAQQFPDLHSELNLSSLELGDSALYFCASSPSGDNEQFFGPGTRLTVL.

The chain carries TRBV7-2 and TRBJ2-1; 7 bases are shared with TRBD1. Trimming took 1 base from V and 6 from J; bases not matched to a gene: 6. Per the germline V gene, CDR1 is SGHTA and CDR2 is FQGNSA. The CDR3 has 15 residues. The CDR3 is CASSLGQGRVNEQFF. The CDR3, as DNA: TGTGCCAGCAGCTTAGGACAGGGTCGTGTCAATGAGCAGTTCTTC.

The chain has TRBV25-1 and TRBJ1-2, with D tentatively TRBD1 (6 bases). Trimming removed 9 bases at V and 5 bases at J, with 13 bases between. CDR3 length equals 12 residues. Germline CDR1 MGHDK, CDR2 SYGVNS. The CDR3: CASTQGAYGYTF. The CDR3 region has the DNA TGTGCCAGTACACAGGGAGCTTATGGCTACACCTTC.